The 10 T cell receptor beta chains given below trace back to one sample, sequenced in a study of blood T cell repertoires in COVID-19. The method was immunoSEQ multiplex PCR; TCRdb's version includes in-frame clones alone and lacks a portion of them. Of just over 350,000 clones listed, approximately 86% are singletons. Sequencing was done on a sample of peripheral blood. These receptors originate from a woman aged 55-70 years with COVID-19, enrolled during active disease.

J is TRBJ1-5 and V is TRBV7-2, with D maybe TRBD1 (6 bases). Germline V gene data show CDR1 as SGHTA and CDR2 as FQGNSA. The CDR3 consists of 14 residues. V was clipped by 7 bases and J by 5 bases, with 15 bases between them. For the CDR3, the DNA is TGTGCCAGCACCGACACACAGGGAGATCAGCCCCAGCATTTT. It codes for CASTDTQGDQPQHF.

The chain couples TRBV6-5 to TRBJ1-3; the D is unclear. The CDR3 sequence is 12 residues long. CDR1 MNHEY and CDR2 SVGAGI come from the germline V gene. V was shortened by 6 bases and J by 4 bases, with 7 bases between the two germline ends. CDR3: CASSPGGNTIYF. CDR3 sequence (DNA): TGTGCCAGCAGCCCGGGGGGAAACACCATATATTTT.

This chain links TRBV5-6 with TRBJ2-7, with 10 bases matching TRBD1. This CDR3 is 14 amino acids long. V lost 2 bases to trimming and J lost 5 bases; unmatched junction nucleotides: 4. Germline-derived CDR1 and CDR2 are SGHDT and YYEEEE. This CDR3 is CASSLRTGGDEQYF. In DNA, the CDR3 is TGTGCCAGCAGCTTAAGGACAGGGGGTGACGAGCAGTACTTC. The variable domain in full, completed from reference TRBV5-6 and TRBJ2-7, reads DAGVTQSPTHLIKTRGQQVTLRCSPKSGHDTVSWYQQALGQGPQFIFQYYEEEERQRGNFPDRFSGHQFPNYSSELNVNALLLGDSALYLCASSLRTGGDEQYFGPGTRLTVT.

J is TRBJ2-1 and V is TRBV27; the D gene is possibly TRBD2 (6 bases). V lost 8 bases and J 1 base, leaving 15 bases between the germline ends. CDR1 is MNHEY, CDR2 SMNVEV, per germline (reference sequence). The CDR3 spans 15 residues. Here the CDR3 DNA reads TGTGCCAGCCGCCTCGGGGCGGGGTCCTACAATGAGCAGTTCTTC. Its translation: CASRLGAGSYNEQFF.

The rearrangement links TRBV3-1 (or the pseudogene TRBV3-2) to TRBJ2-7; TRBD2 agrees at 10 bases. The CDR3 totals 20 residues. Germline assignment: CDR1 LGHDT and CDR2 YNNKEL (reference sequence). Germline trimming cut 4 bases from V and 7 bases from J; bases unmatched to any gene: 25. CDR3 in amino acids: CASSPRNQNYVSGGAGEQYF. The CDR3 bases are TGTGCCAGCAGCCCCCGCAACCAAAATTATGTGAGCGGGGGGGCCGGGGAGCAGTACTTC.

The chain uses TRBV9 and TRBJ2-2, with D possibly being TRBD2 (7 bases). The length of the CDR3 is 15 residues. Germline V gives CDR1 SGDLS, CDR2 YYNGEE. V was shortened by 4 bases and J by 5 bases, with 15 bases between the two germline ends. CDR3 DNA: TGTGCCAGCAGCCCCGGGGGGCAGGTGACCGGGGAGCTGTTTTTT. This gives the protein CASSPGGQVTGELFF.

This rearrangement joins TRBV7-3 to TRBJ2-5; 14 positions agree with TRBD2. CDR3 length equals 18 residues. V lost 5 bases to trimming and J lost 3 bases; unmatched junction nucleotides: 11. The germline CDR1 and CDR2 sequences are SGHTA and FQGTGA. The CDR3 sequence: CASSPRGRGLAGEETQYF. Here the CDR3 DNA reads TGTGCCAGCAGCCCCCGAGGGAGGGGACTAGCGGGGGAAGAGACCCAGTACTTC.

The chain couples TRBV7-2 to TRBJ2-1, with 7 bases fitting TRBD1. The J segment lost 9 bases and the V segment lost 5 bases, leaving 7 bases of the junction unmatched. The CDR3 has 13 residues. Germline assignment: CDR1 SGHTA and CDR2 FQGNSA. CDR3 region: CASSRRQGTEQFF. CDR3 nucleotide sequence: TGTGCCAGCAGCCGTAGACAGGGTACTGAGCAGTTCTTC.

The J gene is TRBJ2-5, the V gene TRBV3-1 (or the pseudogene TRBV3-2); weak D call: TRBD2 (5 bases). Germline V CDR1 and CDR2: LGHDT, YNNKEL (reference sequence). The germline V and J ends were trimmed by 4 bases and 5 bases, with 8 bases remaining between them. The CDR3 extends over 12 amino acids. CDR3 in amino acids: CASSPRRETQYF. In DNA form, the CDR3 reads TGTGCCAGCAGCCCGAGGAGGGAGACCCAGTACTTC.

The rearrangement uses TRBV10-1 and TRBJ1-2; 8 nucleotides match TRBD1. This CDR3 has 16 amino acids. Trimming cost V 0 bases and J 6 bases; bases outside gene matches: 9. Germline-derived CDR1 and CDR2 are WNHNN and SYGVQD (reference sequence). CDR3 protein: CASSESPDREGHGYTF. As DNA, the CDR3 is TGCGCCAGCAGTGAGTCCCCGGACAGGGAGGGTCATGGCTACACCTTC.